A selection of T cell receptor beta chains follows, all from one sample in a study of regulatory T cells in long-lasting Graves disease. MiXCR was run by TCRdb on the multiplex PCR reads, yielding one entry per CDR3 protein. The table records fewer than 400,000 distinct CDR3 sequences, 15% to 20% of them present only once. The sequencing used peripheral blood mononuclear cells (PBMCs), collected when the disease was refractory, from a patient treated with antithyroid drugs. The receptors originated from a female donor with Graves disease. Each CDR3 is given with its conserved first and last residue. D genes are given only for firm matches. Some rows have no size entry. The others give once, few or many, or a class for an expanded clone.

>NA|few|TRBV5-1|TRBJ2-7
CASSLDETRPSYEQYF
TGCGCCAGCAGCTTGGACGAGACGAGACCCTCCTACGAGCAGTACTTC
>NA|NA|TRBV11-3|TRBJ2-7
CASSTRGVEQYF
TGTGCCAGCAGCACCCGAGGGGTCGAGCAGTACTTC
>NA|many|TRBV12-3/TRBV12-4|TRBJ2-5
CASSTRGQQETQYF
TGTGCCAGCAGCACCAGGGGCCAACAAGAGACCCAGTACTTC
>TRBD2|few|TRBV5-1|TRBJ2-1
CASSFRGLETYNEQFF
TGCGCCAGCAGCTTCCGAGGACTAGAAACCTACAATGAGCAGTTCTTC
>TRBD1|many|TRBV6-2/TRBV6-3|TRBJ1-5
CASSYVGQPNQPQHF
TGTGCCAGCAGTTACGTGGGACAGCCCAATCAGCCCCAGCATTTT
>NA|NA|TRBV6-4|TRBJ2-4
CASSGGVGDIQYF
TGTGCCAGCAGTGGAGGCGTTGGGGACATTCAGTACTTC
>TRBD1|few|TRBV7-9|TRBJ1-2
CASSLKWDRTGISYGYTF
TGTGCCAGCAGCTTAAAGTGGGACCGGACAGGGATCAGCTATGGCTACACCTTC
>NA|many|TRBV28|TRBJ1-3
CASSLHGVGNTIYF
TGTGCCAGCAGTCTTCATGGGGTCGGAAACACCATATATTTT
>NA|many|TRBV6-1|TRBJ2-7
CATQRGGDSSEQYF
TGTGCCACCCAGAGGGGGGGGGACTCCTCCGAGCAGTACTTC
>NA|many|TRBV20-1|TRBJ1-4
CSARDPDFWAEKLFF
TGCAGTGCTAGAGACCCTGACTTCTGGGCAGAAAAACTGTTTTTT
>NA|NA|TRBV20-1|TRBJ1-1
CSARRWGSNTEAFF
TGCAGTGCTAGGAGGTGGGGTTCGAACACTGAAGCTTTCTTT
>TRBD1|few|TRBV9|TRBJ2-7
CASSPRMTGKNEQYF
TGTGCCAGCAGCCCACGAATGACAGGGAAGAACGAGCAGTACTTC